This T cell receptor beta chain was sequenced for a study of cytomegalovirus exposure and HLA in healthy donors. Germline CDR1 SGHDN, CDR2 FVKESK. The CDR3 runs to 16 residues. With V trimmed by 4 bases and J by 0 bases, 6 bases remained unmatched. Amplification used 60 Vbeta primers and 13 Jbeta primers. Profiling relied on immunoSEQ multiplex PCR, and the TCRdb table lists in-frame clones only, not all of them. This sample has fewer than 80,000 clones, with less than 80% found just once. Each of the donors was a healthy bone marrow donor. With respect to this clone: Its antigen is unidentified.

Study-level points and caveats: The study reported that TCR beta sequences accurately predicted HLA-A and HLA-B alleles in most subjects.

Sequenced: PBMCs. The chain recombines TRBV14 with TRBJ1-5; TRBD1 matches 7 bases. The sequence came from a man aged 30 to 39 in good health and CMV-seronegative. DNA of the CDR3: TGTGCCAGCAGCCCCCTAGACAGGGCTAGCAATCAGCCCCAGCATTTT. It is translated as CASSPLDRASNQPQHF.